This passage covers 25 T cell receptor beta chains from one sample sequenced in a study of CD4 T cells in relation to SARS-CoV-2 and coronaviruses. Measured with immunoSEQ multiplex PCR; TCRdb has only the in-frame clones, and not every one. The table lists 60,000 to 85,000 clones, 85% to 95% of them singletons, with under 0.25% in the top ten. Before the COVID-19 pandemic, during about 2011-2019, CD4+ T cells were taken from unexposed donors. Specimen: naive CD4+ T cells from PBMCs. Regarding subset: naive CD4+ T cells isolated by negative enrichment. The receptors shown here come from a human donor in good health.

The CDR3 DNA sequence: TGTGCCAGCAGTTGGGGGTTAAGACAGAGTAATGAAAAACTGTTTTTT. Its protein product is CASSWGLRQSNEKLFF. This rearrangement joins TRBV6-6 to TRBJ1-4; maybe TRBD1 (5 bases). This CDR3 region has 16 residues. V gave up 4 bases and J gave up 4 bases, with 16 bases separating them. The germline V gene has CDR1 MNHNY and CDR2 SVGAGI (reference sequence).

This chain joins TRBV3-1 (or the pseudogene TRBV3-2) and TRBJ2-2, with D possibly being TRBD1 (6 bases). This CDR3 has 16 residues. Deletions cut 2 bases from V and 4 bases from J, with 14 bases between. Germline values: CDR1 LGHDT, CDR2 YNNKEL (reference sequence). CDR3 sequence: CASSQTGAGVTGELFF. DNA for the CDR3: TGTGCCAGCAGCCAAACCGGGGCAGGGGTCACCGGGGAGCTGTTTTTT.

The rearrangement uses TRBV30 and TRBJ2-1, with 9 bases aligning to TRBD1. Losses at the gene ends were 3 bases for V and 8 bases for J; bases not matched to a gene: 11. The CDR3 runs 15 residues. Germline-derived CDR1 and CDR2 are GTSNPN and SVGIG (reference sequence). As DNA, the CDR3 is TGTGCCTGGAGAGCCCCCGGGACAGGGAACCATGAGCAGTTCTTC. As protein: CAWRAPGTGNHEQFF.

The genes are TRBV7-3 and TRBJ2-3, with D unclear. The ends were cut back, 6 bases at V and 3 bases at J, with 16 bases in the middle. Looked up from germline, CDR1 is SGHTA and CDR2 is FQGTGA. The CDR3 consists of 15 residues. CDR3 sequence (DNA): TGTGCCAGCAGTTTGGACCCACGGACGACAGATACGCAGTATTTT. It codes for CASSLDPRTTDTQYF.

This clone was found a few times. V and J are TRBV5-1 and TRBJ2-3; TRBD2 matches at 7 bases. CDR3 size: 16 residues. Looked up from germline, CDR1 is SGHRS and CDR2 is YFSETQ. V shed 4 bases and J 2 bases; nucleotides not matched to a gene: 10. The CDR3 DNA follows: TGCGCCAGCAGCCTCGAGCGGGGAGAACCCACAGATACGCAGTATTTT. Amino acids: CASSLERGEPTDTQYF.

This rearrangement joins TRBV18 to TRBJ1-2, with 8 bases lining up with TRBD1. J was trimmed by 5 bases and V by 4 bases; bases with no gene match: 3. This CDR3 contains 13 residues. Germline values: CDR1 KGHSH, CDR2 LQKENI. The CDR3 DNA sequence: TGTGCCAGCTCACTGGGACAGGAGTATGGCTACACCTTC. Protein product: CASSLGQEYGYTF.

V usage is TRBV30 and J usage is TRBJ1-4; D is uncertain. The length of the CDR3 is 18 residues. The germline V gene encodes CDR1 GTSNPN and CDR2 SVGIG (reference sequence). V shed 2 bases and J shed 6 bases, with 25 bases lying between them. The CDR3, as DNA: TGTGCCTGGAGTAAAAACCAGAACCGTCCATCTCAGGATGAAAAACTGTTTTTT. Amino acids: CAWSKNQNRPSQDEKLFF.

J is TRBJ1-2 and V is TRBV28, with D tentatively TRBD1 (5 bases). The germline V gene has CDR1 MDHEN and CDR2 SYDVKM. The CDR3 totals 15 residues. Trimming took off 5 bases at V and 0 bases at J, with 13 bases between the two ends. The CDR3 DNA follows: TGTGCCAGCAGTAAAGGGGTTCGAGCTAACTATGGCTACACCTTC. Translation: CASSKGVRANYGYTF.

The rearrangement uses TRBV5-4 and TRBJ2-1; possibly TRBD1 for D (8 bases). The CDR3 covers 16 residues. V was clipped by 4 bases and J by 4 bases, with 18 bases between them. Looked up from germline, CDR1 is SGHNT and CDR2 is YYREEE (reference sequence). DNA for the CDR3: TGTGCCAGCAGCCAGGGGGCGGGAGACTTGTACAATGAGCAGTTCTTC. Translated: CASSQGAGDLYNEQFF. Supplemented by reference TRBV5-4 and TRBJ2-1, the full variable domain reads ETGVTQSPTHLIKTRGQQVTLRCSSQSGHNTVSWYQQALGQGPQFIFQYYREEENGRGNFPPRFSGLQFPNYSSELNVNALELDDSALYLCASSQGAGDLYNEQFFGPGTRLTVL.

The chain links TRBV5-1 to TRBJ2-7; TRBD1 is a possible D gene (5 bases). V was clipped by 1 base and J by 2 bases, with 13 bases between them. The CDR3 covers 15 residues. Per the germline V gene, CDR1 is SGHRS and CDR2 is YFSETQ. CDR3 region: CASSLSGQGTYEQYF. CDR3 in DNA: TGCGCCAGCAGCTTGAGTGGGCAGGGAACCTACGAGCAGTACTTC.

The chain employs TRBV6-4 and TRBJ1-6; TRBD1 agrees at 9 bases. CDR3 length: 14 amino acids. The junction had 10 bases not matched to a gene; V was cut back by 6 bases and J by 13 bases. Germline V CDR1 and CDR2: MRHNA, SNTAGT. For the CDR3, the DNA is TGTGCCAGCAGCGCCGGGACAGGGACTTTTCCCCTCCACTTT. This sequence encodes CASSAGTGTFPLHF.

This rearrangement joins TRBV9 to TRBJ1-5; D is unclear. Per the germline V gene, CDR1 is SGDLS and CDR2 is YYNGEE. The CDR3 loop spans 15 amino acids. V was pared by 0 bases and J by 3 bases, with 10 bases between. The chain's CDR3 is CASSVGGGANQPQHF. CDR3 DNA sequence: TGTGCCAGCAGCGTAGGCGGAGGAGCCAATCAGCCCCAGCATTTT.

V is TRBV7-8 and J is TRBJ1-1, with a tentative D call TRBD1 (6 bases). CDR1 is SGHVS and CDR2 is FQNEAQ in the germline V gene. This CDR3 comprises 15 residues. Trimming pared 1 base from V and 5 bases from J, leaving 14 bases between. CDR3: CASSLDSAGVTEAFF. In DNA form, the CDR3 reads TGTGCCAGCAGCTTAGATTCGGCAGGGGTGACTGAAGCTTTCTTT.

The chain links TRBV5-6 to TRBJ2-7; 10 nucleotides line up with TRBD2. CDR1 is SGHDT, CDR2 YYEEEE, per germline. The CDR3 length is 16 residues. V lost 4 bases to trimming and J lost 2 bases; unmatched junction nucleotides: 9. CDR3 in amino acids: CASSPGSGRTTYEQYF. The CDR3 DNA sequence: TGTGCCAGCAGCCCGGGTAGCGGGAGGACCACCTACGAGCAGTACTTC.

This chain uses TRBV11-3 with TRBJ2-5, with D tentatively TRBD1 (6 bases). The CDR3 length is 13 residues. The V end was cut by 1 base, the J end by 5 bases, with 8 bases between. Germline lookup yields CDR1 SGHNT and CDR2 YENEEA. CDR3 sequence (DNA): TGTGCCAGCAGCTTAGGGGGGCCTGAGACCCAGTACTTC. Encoded protein: CASSLGGPETQYF.

V and J are TRBV9 and TRBJ2-3; 8 bases match TRBD1. The CDR3 sequence is 15 residues long. With 2 bases clipped from V and 3 bases from J, the junction kept 5 bases outside the gene matches. From germline, CDR1 is SGDLS and CDR2 YYNGEE. The CDR3 bases are TGTGCCAGCAGCGTCCGGACAGGGCGAACAGATACGCAGTATTTT. Amino acids: CASSVRTGRTDTQYF.

The J gene is TRBJ2-7, the V gene TRBV2; D possibly uses TRBD1 or TRBD2 (5 bases each). The V end was cut by 11 bases, the J end by 3 bases, with 20 bases between. Germline values: CDR1 SNHLY, CDR2 FYNNEI. The CDR3 consists of 14 residues. DNA of the CDR3: TGTGCCGTAGAACAGGAGGCATCCGACTACGAGCAGTACTTC. Translated, it gives CAVEQEASDYEQYF.

The chain joins TRBV28 to TRBJ2-4; 10 bases are a match to TRBD2. With 5 bases clipped from V and 8 bases from J, the junction kept 6 bases outside the gene matches. The CDR3 consists of 14 residues. Germline V gives CDR1 MDHEN, CDR2 SYDVKM. CDR3 sequence: CASSLAGVGDIQYF. CDR3 nucleotides: TGTGCCAGCAGTCTAGCGGGAGTAGGGGACATTCAGTACTTC.

The gene calls are TRBV9 and TRBJ2-7; 7 bases line up with TRBD1. Germline V lookup: CDR1 SGDLS, CDR2 YYNGEE. V lost 3 bases and J lost 0; bases outside the gene matches: 3. The CDR3 consists of 14 residues. CDR3 nucleotide sequence: TGTGCCAGCAGCGCGGGACAGAGCTCCTACGAGCAGTACTTC. This codes for CASSAGQSSYEQYF.

V and J are TRBV6-5 and TRBJ1-1, with 10 positions matching TRBD1. V shed 6 bases, J shed 6 bases, and the junction held 10 bases outside the gene matches. CDR3 length equals 15 residues. CDR1 MNHEY and CDR2 SVGAGI come from the germline V gene. In DNA form, the CDR3 reads TGTGCCAGCAGGGGGAGGGACAGGGGCCCCGCTGAAGCTTTCTTT. Amino acids: CASRGRDRGPAEAFF.

The rearrangement uses TRBV7-2 and TRBJ2-1; D is uncertain. V was clipped by 4 bases and J by 5 bases, with 6 bases between them. The CDR3 spans 12 residues. Germline assignment: CDR1 SGHTA and CDR2 FQGNSA. The DNA of the CDR3 is TGTGCCAGCAGCTCCAGTCACAATGAGCAGTTCTTC. Residues: CASSSSHNEQFF.

V gene TRBV30 combines with J gene TRBJ1-1; D uncertain. The V end lost 4 bases, the J end lost 1 base, and 10 bases lay between the germline ends. Germline assignment: CDR1 GTSNPN and CDR2 SVGIG (reference sequence). The CDR3 is 13 amino acids. The CDR3 loop reads CAWNRDGNTEAFF. The CDR3 DNA follows: TGTGCCTGGAACCGGGATGGGAACACTGAAGCTTTCTTT.

V and J are TRBV7-9 and TRBJ1-4; 9 nucleotides agree with TRBD1. CDR3 length equals 16 residues. V shed 3 bases and J 2 bases; nucleotides not matched to a gene: 4. Germline lookup yields CDR1 SEHNR and CDR2 FQNEAQ (reference sequence). CDR3 coding DNA: TGTGCCAGCAGCTTCGGGGGACAGGGTACTAATGAAAAACTGTTTTTT. Encoded protein: CASSFGGQGTNEKLFF.

The CDR3 nucleotides are TGCGCCAGCAGCCCCGGAGGCTACACCTTC. It encodes CASSPGGYTF. The rearrangement uses TRBV10-1 and TRBJ1-2, with no clear D. This CDR3 region has 10 residues. Germline-derived CDR1 and CDR2 are WNHNN and SYGVQD (reference sequence). Trimming cost V 6 bases and J 8 bases, with 7 bases left between them.

The V call is TRBV10-3, the J call TRBJ2-7; possible D gene TRBD2, 6 bases. The V end was cut by 7 bases, the J end by 3 bases, with 22 bases between. The CDR3 covers 16 residues. CDR1 and CDR2 from the germline V gene are ENHRY and SYGVKD. Written as DNA, the CDR3 is TGTGCCATCAATCGATCCCACGGGGGAAACTTCTACGAGCAGTACTTC. Encoded protein: CAINRSHGGNFYEQYF.